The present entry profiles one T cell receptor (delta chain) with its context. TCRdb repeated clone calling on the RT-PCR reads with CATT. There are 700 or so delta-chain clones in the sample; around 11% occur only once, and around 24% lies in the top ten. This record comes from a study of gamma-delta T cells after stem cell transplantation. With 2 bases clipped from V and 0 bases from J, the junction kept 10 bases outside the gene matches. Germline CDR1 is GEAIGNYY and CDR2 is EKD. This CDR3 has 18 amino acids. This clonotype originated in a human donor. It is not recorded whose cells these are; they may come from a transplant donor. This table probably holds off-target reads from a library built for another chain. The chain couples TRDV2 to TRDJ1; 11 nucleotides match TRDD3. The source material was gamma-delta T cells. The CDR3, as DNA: TGTGCCTGTGACAATCTTCTGGGGGATACCTTCAACACCGATAAACTCATCTTT. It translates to CACDNLLGDTFNTDKLIF.